This T cell receptor beta chain appears in the sequencing data of a study of shared clonotypes between healthy human individuals. Turning to the study itself: Researchers assigned three CD4 naive, three CD4 memory, two CD8 naive and one CD8 memory plate to each donor. Study findings and constraints: Clonotype sharing among donors, it was expected, would be affected by sequencing depth. The study found approximately 5% of naive CD4 clonotypes shared across a few donors.

For this clone: Its antigen is unknown.

This CDR3 spans 16 amino acids. Trimming took off 0 bases at V and 4 bases at J, with 13 bases between the two ends. Repertoires were generated with immunoSEQ multiplex PCR, while TCRdb's copy carries only in-frame clones and drops some. The data contain about 2.3 million clones, about nine tenths of them singletons. This rearrangement joins TRBV6-7 to TRBJ2-1; no firm D call. TRBV6-7 is recorded as an ORF, its role being uncertain. This TCR derives from a young man in good health. Some clones in this sample may be carry-over from other donors' samples. Sequenced sample: naive CD4+ T cells from PBMCs. The subset here: CD45RA+ positively selected. The CDR3 spells CASSYSSGPPYNEQFF. CDR3 bases: TGTGCCAGCAGTTACTCGAGTGGTCCACCTTACAATGAGCAGTTCTTC.